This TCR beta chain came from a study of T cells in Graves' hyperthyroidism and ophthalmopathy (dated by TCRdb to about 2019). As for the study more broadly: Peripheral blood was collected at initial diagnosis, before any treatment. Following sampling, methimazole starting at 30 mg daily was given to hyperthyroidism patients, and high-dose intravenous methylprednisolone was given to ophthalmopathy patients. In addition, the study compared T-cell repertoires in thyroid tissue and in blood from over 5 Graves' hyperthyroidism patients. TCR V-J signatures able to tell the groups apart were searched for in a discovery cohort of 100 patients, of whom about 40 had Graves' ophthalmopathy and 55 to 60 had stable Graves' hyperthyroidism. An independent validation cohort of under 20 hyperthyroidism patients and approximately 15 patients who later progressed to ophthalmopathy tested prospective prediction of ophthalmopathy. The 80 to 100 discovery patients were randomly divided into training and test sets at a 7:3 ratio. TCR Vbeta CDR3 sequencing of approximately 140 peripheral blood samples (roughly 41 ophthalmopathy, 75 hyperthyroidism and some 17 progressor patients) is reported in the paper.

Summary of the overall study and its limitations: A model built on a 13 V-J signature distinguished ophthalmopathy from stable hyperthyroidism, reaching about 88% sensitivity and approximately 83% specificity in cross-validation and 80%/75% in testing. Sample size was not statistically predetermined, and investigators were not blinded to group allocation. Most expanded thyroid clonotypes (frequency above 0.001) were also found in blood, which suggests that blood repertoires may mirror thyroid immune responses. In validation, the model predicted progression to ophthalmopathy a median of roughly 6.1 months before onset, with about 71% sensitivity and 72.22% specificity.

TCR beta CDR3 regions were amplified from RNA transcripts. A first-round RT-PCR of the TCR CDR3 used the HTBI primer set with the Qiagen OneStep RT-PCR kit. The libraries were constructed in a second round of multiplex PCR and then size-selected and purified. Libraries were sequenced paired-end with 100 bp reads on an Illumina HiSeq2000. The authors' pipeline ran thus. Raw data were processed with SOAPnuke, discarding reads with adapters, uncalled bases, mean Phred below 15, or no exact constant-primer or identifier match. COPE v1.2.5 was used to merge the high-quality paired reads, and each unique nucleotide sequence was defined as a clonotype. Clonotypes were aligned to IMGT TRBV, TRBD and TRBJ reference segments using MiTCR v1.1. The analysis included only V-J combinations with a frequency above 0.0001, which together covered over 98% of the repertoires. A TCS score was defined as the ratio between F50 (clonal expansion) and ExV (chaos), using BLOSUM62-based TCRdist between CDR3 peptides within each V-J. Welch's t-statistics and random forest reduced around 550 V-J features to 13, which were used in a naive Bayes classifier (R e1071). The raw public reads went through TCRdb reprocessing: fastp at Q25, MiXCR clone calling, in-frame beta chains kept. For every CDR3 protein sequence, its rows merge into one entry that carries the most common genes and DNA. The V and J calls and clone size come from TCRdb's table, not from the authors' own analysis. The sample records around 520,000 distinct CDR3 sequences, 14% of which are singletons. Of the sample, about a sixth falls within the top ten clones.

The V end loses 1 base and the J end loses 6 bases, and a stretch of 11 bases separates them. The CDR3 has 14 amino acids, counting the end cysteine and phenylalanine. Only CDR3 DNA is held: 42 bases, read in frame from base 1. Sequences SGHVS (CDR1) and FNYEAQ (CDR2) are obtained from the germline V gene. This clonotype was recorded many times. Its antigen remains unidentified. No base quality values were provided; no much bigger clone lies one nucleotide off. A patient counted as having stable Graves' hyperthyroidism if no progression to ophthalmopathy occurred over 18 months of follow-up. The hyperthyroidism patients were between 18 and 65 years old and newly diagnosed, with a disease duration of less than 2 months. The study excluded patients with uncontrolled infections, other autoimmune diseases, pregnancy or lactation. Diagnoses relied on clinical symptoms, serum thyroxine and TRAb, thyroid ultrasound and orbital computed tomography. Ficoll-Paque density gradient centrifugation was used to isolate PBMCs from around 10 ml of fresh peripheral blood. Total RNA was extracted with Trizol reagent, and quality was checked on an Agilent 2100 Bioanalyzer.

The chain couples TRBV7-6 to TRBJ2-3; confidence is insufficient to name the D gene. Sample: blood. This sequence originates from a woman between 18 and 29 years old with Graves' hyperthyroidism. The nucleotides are TGTGCCAGCAGCTTAGAAGTGGAAACGGATACGCAGTATTTT. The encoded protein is CASSLEVETDTQYF. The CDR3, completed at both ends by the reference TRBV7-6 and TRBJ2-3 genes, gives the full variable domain GAGVSQSPRYKVTKRGQDVALRCDPISGHVSLYWYRQALGQGPEFLTYFNYEAQQDKSGLPNDRFSAERPEGSISTLTIQRTEQRDSAMYRCASSLEVETDTQYFGPGTRLTVL.